The entry below describes one TCR beta chain. Its antigen is as yet unknown. The entry originates in a study of cytomegalovirus exposure and HLA in healthy donors. Study conclusions and caveats: The investigators catalogued 150 to 200 TCR beta chains as cytomegalovirus-associated.

V lost 1 base, J lost 2 bases, and 6 bases lay in between. Looked up from germline, CDR1 is LGHNA and CDR2 is YSLEER. The CDR3 extends over 13 amino acids. The primer mix had 60 Vbeta and 13 Jbeta primers. Sequenced by immunoSEQ multiplex PCR; TCRdb stores in-frame clones only, minus some. The table includes 200,000 to 250,000 clones, almost 85% detected once. The chain joins TRBV4-3 to TRBJ2-7; D is ambiguous. The receptor comes from a woman in her thirties or forties in good health and CMV-seronegative. The sequenced material came from PBMCs. The CDR3 sequence is CASSQGQTYEQYF. CDR3 nucleotide sequence: TGCGCCAGCAGCCAAGGACAAACCTACGAGCAGTACTTC.